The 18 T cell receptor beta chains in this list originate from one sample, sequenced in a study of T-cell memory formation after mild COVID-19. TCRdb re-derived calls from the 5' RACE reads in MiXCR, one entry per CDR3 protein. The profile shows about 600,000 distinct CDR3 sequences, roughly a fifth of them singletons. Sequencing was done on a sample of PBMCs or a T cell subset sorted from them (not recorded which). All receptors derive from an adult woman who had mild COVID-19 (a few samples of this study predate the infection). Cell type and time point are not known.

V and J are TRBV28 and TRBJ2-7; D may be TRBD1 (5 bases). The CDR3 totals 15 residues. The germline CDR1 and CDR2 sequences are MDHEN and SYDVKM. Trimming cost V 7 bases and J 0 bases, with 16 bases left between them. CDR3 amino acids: CASIERGRDSYEQYF. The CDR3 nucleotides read TGTGCCAGCATCGAAAGGGGCAGAGACTCCTACGAGCAGTACTTC. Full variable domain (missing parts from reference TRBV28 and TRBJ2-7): DVKVTQSSRYLVKRTGEKVFLECVQDMDHENMFWYRQDPGLGLRLIYFSYDVKMKEKGDIPEGYSVSREKKERFSLILESASTNQTSMYLCASIERGRDSYEQYFGPGTRLTVT.

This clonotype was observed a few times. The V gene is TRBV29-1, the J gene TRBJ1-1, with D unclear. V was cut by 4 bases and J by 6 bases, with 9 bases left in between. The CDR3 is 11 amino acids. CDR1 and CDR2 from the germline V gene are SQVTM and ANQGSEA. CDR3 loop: CSVGESSEAFF. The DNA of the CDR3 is TGCAGCGTTGGGGAAAGCTCTGAAGCTTTCTTT.

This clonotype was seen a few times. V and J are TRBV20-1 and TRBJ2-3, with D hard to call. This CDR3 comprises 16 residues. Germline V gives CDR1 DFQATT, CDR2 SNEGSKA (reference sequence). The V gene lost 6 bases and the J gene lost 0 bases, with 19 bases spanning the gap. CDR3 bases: TGCAGTGCCACCTTCCGGACCAAACTGAGCACAGATACGCAGTATTTT. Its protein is CSATFRTKLSTDTQYF.

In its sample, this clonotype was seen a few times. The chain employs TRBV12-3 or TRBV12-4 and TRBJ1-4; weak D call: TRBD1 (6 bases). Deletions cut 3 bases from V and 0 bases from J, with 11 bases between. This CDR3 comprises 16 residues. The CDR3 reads CASSLGGIATNEKLFF. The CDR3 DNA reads TGTGCCAGCAGTTTGGGGGGCATCGCAACTAATGAAAAACTGTTTTTT.

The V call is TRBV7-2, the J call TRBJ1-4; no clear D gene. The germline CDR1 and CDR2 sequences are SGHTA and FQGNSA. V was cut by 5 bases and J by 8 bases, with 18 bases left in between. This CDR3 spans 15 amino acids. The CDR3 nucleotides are TGTGCCAGCAGCCCCAATAGAACCCCGGGGGAAAAACTGTTTTTT. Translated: CASSPNRTPGEKLFF. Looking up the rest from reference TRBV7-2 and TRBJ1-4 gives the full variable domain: GAGVSQSPSNKVTEKGKDVELRCDPISGHTALYWYRQSLGQGLEFLIYFQGNSAPDKSGLPSDRFSAERTGGSVSTLTIQRTQQEDSAVYLCASSPNRTPGEKLFFGSGTQLSVL.

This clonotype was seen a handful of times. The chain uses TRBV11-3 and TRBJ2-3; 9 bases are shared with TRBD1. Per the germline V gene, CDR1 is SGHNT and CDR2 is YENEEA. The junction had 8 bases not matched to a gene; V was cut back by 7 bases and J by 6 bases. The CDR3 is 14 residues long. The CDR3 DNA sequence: TGTGCCAGCACCCCCGGACAGGGGAGCGATACGCAGTATTTT. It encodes CASTPGQGSDTQYF.

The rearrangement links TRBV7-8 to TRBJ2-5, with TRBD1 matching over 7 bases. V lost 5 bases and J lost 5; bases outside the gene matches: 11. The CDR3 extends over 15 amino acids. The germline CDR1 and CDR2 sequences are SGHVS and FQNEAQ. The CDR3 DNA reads TGTGCCAGCAGCCCTCAAGGGGGCTCTCAGGAGACCCAGTACTTC. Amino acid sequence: CASSPQGGSQETQYF.

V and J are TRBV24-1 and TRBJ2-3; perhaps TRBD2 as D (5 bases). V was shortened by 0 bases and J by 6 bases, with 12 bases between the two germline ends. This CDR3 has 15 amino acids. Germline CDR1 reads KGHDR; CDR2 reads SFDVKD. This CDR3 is CATSDLSVGVDTQYF. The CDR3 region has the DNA TGTGCCACCAGTGATTTGTCTGTGGGAGTGGATACGCAGTATTTT.

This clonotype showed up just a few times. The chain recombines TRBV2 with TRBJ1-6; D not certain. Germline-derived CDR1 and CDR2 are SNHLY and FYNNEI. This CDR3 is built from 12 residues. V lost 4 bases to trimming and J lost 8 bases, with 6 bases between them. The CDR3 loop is CASSAQDSPLHF. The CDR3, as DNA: TGTGCCAGCAGTGCTCAAGATTCACCCCTCCACTTT.

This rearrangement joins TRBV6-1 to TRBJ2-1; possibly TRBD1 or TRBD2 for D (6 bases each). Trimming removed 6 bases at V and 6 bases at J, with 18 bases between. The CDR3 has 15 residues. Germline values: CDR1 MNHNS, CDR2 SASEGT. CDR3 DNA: TGTGCCAGCAGGAGGGACTTGGGGGCGGGCAATGAGCAGTTCTTC. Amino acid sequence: CASRRDLGAGNEQFF.

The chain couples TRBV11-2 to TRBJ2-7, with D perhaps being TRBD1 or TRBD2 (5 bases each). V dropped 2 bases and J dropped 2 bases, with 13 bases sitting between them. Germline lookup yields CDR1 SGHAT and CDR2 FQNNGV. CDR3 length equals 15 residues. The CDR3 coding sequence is TGTGCCAGCAGCTTACCGCGTAGGGACGCCTACGAGCAGTACTTC. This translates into CASSLPRRDAYEQYF.

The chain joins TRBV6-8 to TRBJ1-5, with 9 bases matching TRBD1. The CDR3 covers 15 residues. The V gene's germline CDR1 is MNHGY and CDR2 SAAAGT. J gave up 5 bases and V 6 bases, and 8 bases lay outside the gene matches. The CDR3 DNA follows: TGTGCCAGCAGGTTACAGGGGGCTCGATATCAGCCCCAGCATTTT. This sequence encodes CASRLQGARYQPQHF.

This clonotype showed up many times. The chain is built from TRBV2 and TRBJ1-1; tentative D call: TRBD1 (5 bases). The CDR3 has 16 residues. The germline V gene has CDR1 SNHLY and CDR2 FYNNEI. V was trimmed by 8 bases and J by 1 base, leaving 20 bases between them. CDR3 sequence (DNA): TGTGCCAGCCACGGACACTTGTTAGGACGGAACACTGAAGCTTTCTTT. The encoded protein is CASHGHLLGRNTEAFF.

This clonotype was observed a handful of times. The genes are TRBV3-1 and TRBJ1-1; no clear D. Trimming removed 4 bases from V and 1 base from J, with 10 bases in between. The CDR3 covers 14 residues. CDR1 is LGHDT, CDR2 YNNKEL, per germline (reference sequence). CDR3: CASSRSLSNTEAFF. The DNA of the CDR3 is TGTGCCAGCAGCCGAAGTTTGTCGAACACTGAAGCTTTCTTT.

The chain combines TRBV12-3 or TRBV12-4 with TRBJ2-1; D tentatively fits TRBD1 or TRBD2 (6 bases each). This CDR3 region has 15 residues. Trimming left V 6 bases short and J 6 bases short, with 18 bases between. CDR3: CASRAQRRGANEQFF. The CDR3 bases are TGTGCCAGCAGAGCCCAAAGGAGGGGGGCCAATGAGCAGTTCTTC.

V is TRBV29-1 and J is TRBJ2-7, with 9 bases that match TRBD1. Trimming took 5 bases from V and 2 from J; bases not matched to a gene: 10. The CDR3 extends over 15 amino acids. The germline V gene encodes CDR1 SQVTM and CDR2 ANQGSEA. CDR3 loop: CSVRWDREVTYEQYF. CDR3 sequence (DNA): TGCAGCGTTCGGTGGGACAGGGAGGTCACCTACGAGCAGTACTTC.

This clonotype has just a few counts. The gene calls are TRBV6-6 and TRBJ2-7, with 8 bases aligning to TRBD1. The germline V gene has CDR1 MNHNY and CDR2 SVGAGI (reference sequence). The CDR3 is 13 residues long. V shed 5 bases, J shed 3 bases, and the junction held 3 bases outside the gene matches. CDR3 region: CASSRDRHYEQYF. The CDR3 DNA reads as TGTGCCAGCAGTCGGGACAGGCACTACGAGCAGTACTTC.

CDR3 DNA sequence: TGTGCCAGCAGCTTGAGGACTAGCGGGACCTACAATGAGCAGTTCTTC. It encodes CASSLRTSGTYNEQFF. The chain combines TRBV13 with TRBJ2-1; 12 bases fit TRBD2. The CDR3 consists of 16 residues. V shed 3 bases and J 2 bases; nucleotides not matched to a gene: 2. Germline assignment: CDR1 PRHDT and CDR2 FYEKMQ (reference sequence).